This is a list of T cell receptor beta chains from one sample in a study of neoadjuvant anti-PD-1 for oral cavity cancer. TCRdb's copy holds only in-frame clones and misses some; the assay was immunoSEQ multiplex PCR. In the table there are 11,000 to 15,000 clones, 71% of which are singletons. The starting material was PBMCs, obtained before nivolumab (anti-PD-1) treatment. The receptors shown here come from a person between 40 and 85 years old with oral cavity squamous cell carcinoma. The CDR3 runs from the conserved cysteine through the conserved F or W. A D gene is named only where the DNA matches it firmly. Not every row has a clone size; where given, it reads once, few, many or a size class.

j_call: TRBJ2-1; clone_size: -; v_call: TRBV6-5; d_call: TRBD2; cdr3_nt: TGTGCCAGCAGAGCCGGGACTAGCGGACGAAATGAGCAGTTCTTC; cdr3_aa: CASRAGTSGRNEQFF
j_call: TRBJ2-6; clone_size: -; v_call: TRBV7-9; d_call: TRBD2; cdr3_nt: TGTGCCAGCACCCCGACTAGCGGGAGGTCTGGGGCCAACGTCCTGACTTTC; cdr3_aa: CASTPTSGRSGANVLTF
j_call: TRBJ2-1; clone_size: few; v_call: TRBV27; d_call: -; cdr3_nt: TGTGCCAGTAGACCGGTACTAGCTTCAGTGGGAAATGAGCAGTTCTTC; cdr3_aa: CASRPVLASVGNEQFF
j_call: TRBJ1-2; clone_size: few; v_call: TRBV7-3; d_call: -; cdr3_nt: TGTGCCAGCAGCCCCAGGGAGGCATCCTATGGCTACACCTTC; cdr3_aa: CASSPREASYGYTF
j_call: TRBJ1-6; clone_size: -; v_call: TRBV30; d_call: -; cdr3_nt: TGTGCCTGGAGTGTTGTCAAATCACCCCTCCACTTT; cdr3_aa: CAWSVVKSPLHF
j_call: TRBJ2-3; clone_size: -; v_call: TRBV6-5; d_call: -; cdr3_nt: TGTGCCAGCAGTACAGGGTACGCAGGTACGCAGTATTTT; cdr3_aa: CASSTGYAGTQYF
j_call: TRBJ1-6; clone_size: -; v_call: TRBV9; d_call: -; cdr3_nt: TGTGCCAGCAGCGTAGCAGGGGATTATAATTCACCCCTCCACTTT; cdr3_aa: CASSVAGDYNSPLHF
j_call: TRBJ2-3; clone_size: -; v_call: TRBV5-8; d_call: TRBD2; cdr3_nt: TGTGCCAGCAGCTTGAGTACTAGCGGGAGCACAGATACGCAGTATTTT; cdr3_aa: CASSLSTSGSTDTQYF
j_call: TRBJ2-3; clone_size: -; v_call: TRBV5-6; d_call: TRBD2; cdr3_nt: TGTGCCAGCAGCTTGGCCTTTCGGCGGGGGGTGTCAGATACGCAGTATTTT; cdr3_aa: CASSLAFRRGVSDTQYF
j_call: TRBJ2-3; clone_size: few; v_call: TRBV28; d_call: -; cdr3_nt: TGTGCCAGCAGTTTATGGACATTGGGAGTCACAGATACGCAGTATTTT; cdr3_aa: CASSLWTLGVTDTQYF
j_call: TRBJ1-2; clone_size: few; v_call: TRBV9; d_call: -; cdr3_nt: TGTGCCAGCAGCGTAGACGACAGCTCATTCGGCGGCTACACCTTC; cdr3_aa: CASSVDDSSFGGYTF
j_call: TRBJ1-4; clone_size: -; v_call: TRBV7-9; d_call: -; cdr3_nt: TGTGCCAGCAGCTTAGGATTGAGTAATGAAAAACTGTTTTTT; cdr3_aa: CASSLGLSNEKLFF
j_call: TRBJ1-4; clone_size: -; v_call: TRBV28; d_call: -; cdr3_nt: TGTGCCAGCAGCCGAGTAGGGAGAACTAATGAAAAACTGTTTTTT; cdr3_aa: CASSRVGRTNEKLFF
j_call: TRBJ2-3; clone_size: -; v_call: TRBV7-9; d_call: TRBD2; cdr3_nt: TGTGCCAGCACACTAGCGGGGGGAGAAGATACGCAGTATTTT; cdr3_aa: CASTLAGGEDTQYF
j_call: TRBJ2-1; clone_size: -; v_call: TRBV4-1; d_call: -; cdr3_nt: TGCGCCAGCAGCCAAGTCGGGGGGCACTTAAACAATGAGCAGTTCTTC; cdr3_aa: CASSQVGGHLNNEQFF
j_call: TRBJ2-7; clone_size: few; v_call: TRBV6-1; d_call: -; cdr3_nt: TGTGCCAGCAGCCGGACAGCTAGGTACTACGAGCAGTACTTC; cdr3_aa: CASSRTARYYEQYF
j_call: TRBJ2-3; clone_size: -; v_call: TRBV9; d_call: -; cdr3_nt: TGTGCCAGCAGCCTAACACATGATCGGGCAGATACGCAGTATTTT; cdr3_aa: CASSLTHDRADTQYF
j_call: TRBJ2-2; clone_size: once; v_call: TRBV18; d_call: -; cdr3_nt: TGTGCCAGCCTATCTGCTTCATGGAACACCGGGGAGCTGTTTTTT; cdr3_aa: CASLSASWNTGELFF
j_call: TRBJ2-6; clone_size: -; v_call: TRBV7-6; d_call: -; cdr3_nt: TGTGCCAGCAGCTTATCGAGAGGGGCCAACGTCCTGACTTTC; cdr3_aa: CASSLSRGANVLTF
j_call: TRBJ2-5; clone_size: once; v_call: TRBV11-2; d_call: -; cdr3_nt: TGTGCCAGCAGCTTAGGAGGGGTAGAGACCCAGTACTTC; cdr3_aa: CASSLGGVETQYF
j_call: TRBJ2-5; clone_size: -; v_call: TRBV13; d_call: -; cdr3_nt: TGTGCCAGCAGCTTAGCAGCCAGTCAAGAGACCCAGTACTTC; cdr3_aa: CASSLAASQETQYF
j_call: TRBJ1-3; clone_size: few; v_call: TRBV11-2; d_call: -; cdr3_nt: TGTGCCAGCAGCCCAGGAAGAGGAAACACCATATATTTT; cdr3_aa: CASSPGRGNTIYF
j_call: TRBJ1-1; clone_size: -; v_call: TRBV7-6; d_call: -; cdr3_nt: TGTGCCAGCAGCCAGAGCAGGGGAACAACTGAAGCTTTCTTT; cdr3_aa: CASSQSRGTTEAFF
j_call: TRBJ1-1; clone_size: -; v_call: TRBV11-2; d_call: -; cdr3_nt: TGTGCCAGCAGCTTAGAGACGTCTAGGGTGGACACTGAAGCTTTCTTT; cdr3_aa: CASSLETSRVDTEAFF
j_call: TRBJ2-1; clone_size: -; v_call: TRBV4-2; d_call: -; cdr3_nt: TGTGCCAGCAGCCAGGAGAGCGGGCCATACAATGAGCAGTTCTTC; cdr3_aa: CASSQESGPYNEQFF
j_call: TRBJ1-4; clone_size: -; v_call: TRBV7-2; d_call: -; cdr3_nt: TGTGCCAGCAGCTTAGGAAGCAGGGAAAAACTGTTTTTT; cdr3_aa: CASSLGSREKLFF
j_call: TRBJ1-5; clone_size: -; v_call: TRBV14; d_call: -; cdr3_nt: TGTGCCAGCAGCCAGGGAAGGCATCAGCCCCAGCATTTT; cdr3_aa: CASSQGRHQPQHF
j_call: TRBJ2-1; clone_size: -; v_call: TRBV4-1; d_call: -; cdr3_nt: TGCGCCAGCAGCCAACCCTCAGCTACCTGGCCTGCCTACAATGAGCAGTTCTTC; cdr3_aa: CASSQPSATWPAYNEQFF
j_call: TRBJ1-3; clone_size: -; v_call: TRBV11-2; d_call: -; cdr3_nt: TGTGCCAGCAGCCCAACAGGGCTCGGAAACACCATATATTTT; cdr3_aa: CASSPTGLGNTIYF
j_call: TRBJ1-1; clone_size: -; v_call: TRBV4-2; d_call: -; cdr3_nt: TGTGCCAGCAGCCAAGATCTTTGGGCCAATGAAGCTTTCTTT; cdr3_aa: CASSQDLWANEAFF
j_call: TRBJ2-1; clone_size: -; v_call: TRBV4-1; d_call: -; cdr3_nt: TGCGCCAGCAGCCAGGCTCCCTCGGCGGGGATGTACAATGAGCAGTTCTTC; cdr3_aa: CASSQAPSAGMYNEQFF
j_call: TRBJ2-3; clone_size: -; v_call: TRBV6-4; d_call: TRBD2; cdr3_nt: TGTGCCAGCAGTGAACAGGCGGGGGGGCCTTTAGATACGCAGTATTTT; cdr3_aa: CASSEQAGGPLDTQYF
j_call: TRBJ2-5; clone_size: -; v_call: TRBV5-1; d_call: TRBD2; cdr3_nt: TGCGCCAGCAGCTTGGAGTGGAATGGAGGTAGCGGGGGGGAAGTGGAGGAGACCCAGTACTTC; cdr3_aa: CASSLEWNGGSGGEVEETQYF
j_call: TRBJ2-3; clone_size: -; v_call: TRBV6-1; d_call: TRBD1; cdr3_nt: TGTGCCACAAGGGACAGTACTCCGACAGATACGCAGTATTTT; cdr3_aa: CATRDSTPTDTQYF
j_call: TRBJ1-6; clone_size: -; v_call: TRBV7-2; d_call: -; cdr3_nt: TGTGCCAGCAGCGCCCTAGGGGGGTCAAGTTCACCCCTCCACTTT; cdr3_aa: CASSALGGSSSPLHF
j_call: TRBJ2-2; clone_size: -; v_call: TRBV9; d_call: -; cdr3_nt: TGTGCCAGCAGTCTCCGGGCGGCGAACACCGGGGAGCTGTTTTTT; cdr3_aa: CASSLRAANTGELFF
j_call: TRBJ1-4; clone_size: -; v_call: TRBV4-1; d_call: -; cdr3_nt: TGCGCCAGCAGCCAACGGGGGGAACTGTTTTTT; cdr3_aa: CASSQRGELFF
j_call: TRBJ2-5; clone_size: once; v_call: TRBV5-1; d_call: -; cdr3_nt: TGCGCCAGCAGCTTGGAGCGGCCAGAGACCCAGTACTTC; cdr3_aa: CASSLERPETQYF
j_call: TRBJ2-2; clone_size: -; v_call: TRBV5-5; d_call: -; cdr3_nt: TGTGCCAGCAGCTTGGCCCCGAACGGGGAGCTGTTTTTT; cdr3_aa: CASSLAPNGELFF
j_call: TRBJ1-4; clone_size: -; v_call: TRBV4-1; d_call: TRBD1; cdr3_nt: TGCGCCAGCAGCCCGGGGACAGCGACGTATGAAAAACTGTTTTTT; cdr3_aa: CASSPGTATYEKLFF
j_call: TRBJ1-3; clone_size: -; v_call: TRBV5-4; d_call: TRBD1; cdr3_nt: TGTGCCAGCAGCCAGACAGGGTTGTTTTGGGACACCATATATTTT; cdr3_aa: CASSQTGLFWDTIYF
j_call: TRBJ1-1; clone_size: -; v_call: TRBV14; d_call: -; cdr3_nt: TGTGCCAGCAGCCTTACCCGAGGGAACACTGAAGCTTTCTTT; cdr3_aa: CASSLTRGNTEAFF
j_call: TRBJ2-7; clone_size: -; v_call: TRBV5-5; d_call: -; cdr3_nt: TGTGCCAGCAGCCAGGACAGTCTCTACGAGCAGTACTTC; cdr3_aa: CASSQDSLYEQYF
j_call: TRBJ2-7; clone_size: -; v_call: TRBV7-9; d_call: -; cdr3_nt: TGTGCCAGCAGCTTAGCCCGACAGGGAGGACTCGAGCAGTACTTC; cdr3_aa: CASSLARQGGLEQYF
j_call: TRBJ2-1; clone_size: -; v_call: TRBV2; d_call: TRBD2; cdr3_nt: TGTGCCAGGCAGACTAGCGGGGGGGGTAGGTCCTACAATGAGCAGTTCTTC; cdr3_aa: CARQTSGGGRSYNEQFF
j_call: TRBJ1-5; clone_size: -; v_call: TRBV18; d_call: -; cdr3_nt: TGTGCCAGCTCACCAGAGAGCAATCAGCCCCAGCATTTT; cdr3_aa: CASSPESNQPQHF
j_call: TRBJ1-2; clone_size: -; v_call: TRBV27; d_call: TRBD1; cdr3_nt: TGTGCCAGCAGTTTATCCCGACAGGGGGGGCTTGGCTACACCTTC; cdr3_aa: CASSLSRQGGLGYTF
j_call: TRBJ2-3; clone_size: once; v_call: TRBV9; d_call: -; cdr3_nt: TGTGCCAGCAGCGTGTCCTCGAGGGGAGATACGCAGTATTTT; cdr3_aa: CASSVSSRGDTQYF
j_call: TRBJ1-6; clone_size: -; v_call: TRBV10-3; d_call: -; cdr3_nt: TGTGCCATCAGTGAGTCTGGCTTAGGGTCCCCTAATTCACCCCTCCACTTT; cdr3_aa: CAISESGLGSPNSPLHF
j_call: TRBJ2-7; clone_size: -; v_call: TRBV6-5; d_call: TRBD1; cdr3_nt: TGTGCCACAAAAACCGGGACAGCCTACGAGCAGTACTTC; cdr3_aa: CATKTGTAYEQYF
j_call: TRBJ1-2; clone_size: few; v_call: TRBV5-1; d_call: -; cdr3_nt: TGCGCCAGCAGTTCAAGCGGGGGGCAGGTTCATGGCTACACCTTC; cdr3_aa: CASSSSGGQVHGYTF
j_call: TRBJ1-3; clone_size: few; v_call: TRBV11-2; d_call: -; cdr3_nt: TGTGCCAGCAGCTTAGAGAGTGGAAACACCATATATTTT; cdr3_aa: CASSLESGNTIYF